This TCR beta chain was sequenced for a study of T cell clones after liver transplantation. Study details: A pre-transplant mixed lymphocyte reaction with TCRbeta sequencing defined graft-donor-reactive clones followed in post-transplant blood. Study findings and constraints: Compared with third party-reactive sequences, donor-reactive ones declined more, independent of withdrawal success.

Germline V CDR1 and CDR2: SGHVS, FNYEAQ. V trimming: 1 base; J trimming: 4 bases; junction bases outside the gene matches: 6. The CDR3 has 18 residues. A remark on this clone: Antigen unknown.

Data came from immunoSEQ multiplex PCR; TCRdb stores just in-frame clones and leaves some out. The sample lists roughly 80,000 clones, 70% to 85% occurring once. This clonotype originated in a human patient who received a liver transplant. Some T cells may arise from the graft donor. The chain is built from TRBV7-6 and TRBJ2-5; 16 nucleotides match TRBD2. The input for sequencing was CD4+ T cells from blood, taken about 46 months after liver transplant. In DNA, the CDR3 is TGTGCCAGCAGCTTAGGGGGACTAGCGGGAGGGCCGGGAGAGACCCAGTACTTC. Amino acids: CASSLGGLAGGPGETQYF.